The source of this T cell receptor beta chain is a study of pediatric ulcerative colitis. Before the diagnostic colonoscopy, ulcerative colitis patients were free of immunosuppressive medication. This clone was detected only a few times. Its matching antigen is unknown. General study points: Ulcerative colitis patients shared more blood-rectal clones than controls. Clonal expansions reduced rectal repertoire diversity in acute severe colitis.

Samples were sequenced at Survey level, maximum 500,000 reads. This table comes from immunoSEQ multiplex PCR, and its TCRdb copy is limited to in-frame clones, with some not included. This table has 55,000 to 75,000 clones, about 90% appearing once. Germline V lookup: CDR1 LNHDA, CDR2 SQIVND (reference sequence). V lost 4 bases and J lost 8, with 17 bases in between. The CDR3 spans 14 residues. The origin of this receptor is a boy aged 10-17 years with severe ulcerative colitis. The sequencing sample was made of blood. The chain recombines TRBV19 with TRBJ1-2; no clear D. CDR3 bases: TGTGCCAGTAGTAGCCTAGATCGGACTCTGGGCTACACCTTC. Translation gives CASSSLDRTLGYTF.